This T cell receptor beta chain was observed in a study of T cells after yellow fever vaccination. Study-wide results and limits: Reappearance after the booster was seen for most primary-vaccination clones, at 95% to 96% CD4 and about 90% CD8. Though it reached lower strength, the secondary response hit its peak faster, day 5 versus 15. Some clonotypes were seen in both the CD4 and the CD8 compartments. These made up a small share and likely arose from convergent recombination.

Germline assignment: CDR1 LNHDA and CDR2 SQIVND (reference sequence). Trimming removed 3 bases from V and 4 bases from J, with 18 bases in between. The CDR3 consists of 16 residues. This clonotype was seen ten or more times. The antigen is undetermined. Researchers made TCR cDNA using 5'RACE template switching, and this step added a universal primer site and UMIs. TCRdb re-called the 5' RACE reads through MiXCR, storing one row per CDR3 protein. Of 150,000 or so distinct CDR3 sequences in the sample, 6.6% are singletons; the top ten hold more than 0.55%. V usage is TRBV19 and J usage is TRBJ1-2; D perhaps matches TRBD1 (6 bases). This TCR was sampled from a man in his thirties or forties who received the YFV17D yellow fever vaccine. Source: CD4+ T cells sorted from PBMCs, taken 10 days after the yellow fever booster vaccination. The CDR3 DNA sequence: TGTGCCAGTAGTATTGTGTCAGGGGTTGGAGGCTATGGCTACACCTTC. It specifies CASSIVSGVGGYGYTF.